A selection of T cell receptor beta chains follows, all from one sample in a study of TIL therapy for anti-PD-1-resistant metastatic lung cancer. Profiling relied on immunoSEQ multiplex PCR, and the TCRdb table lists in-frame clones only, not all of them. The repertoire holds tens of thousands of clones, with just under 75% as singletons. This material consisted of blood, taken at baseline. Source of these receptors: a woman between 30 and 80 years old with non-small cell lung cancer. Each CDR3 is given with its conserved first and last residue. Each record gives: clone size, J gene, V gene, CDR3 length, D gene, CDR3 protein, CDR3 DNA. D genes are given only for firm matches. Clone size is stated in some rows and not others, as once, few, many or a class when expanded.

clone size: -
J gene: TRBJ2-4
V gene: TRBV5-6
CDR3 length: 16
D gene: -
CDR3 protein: CASSFRGVSRDDIQYF
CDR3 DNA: TGTGCCAGCAGCTTCAGGGGGGTAAGCAGGGATGACATTCAGTACTTC

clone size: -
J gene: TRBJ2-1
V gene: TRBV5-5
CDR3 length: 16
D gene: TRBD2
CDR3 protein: CASSLGRGGSRNEQFF
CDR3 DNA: TGTGCCAGCAGCTTGGGACGAGGCGGGAGCAGGAATGAGCAGTTCTTC

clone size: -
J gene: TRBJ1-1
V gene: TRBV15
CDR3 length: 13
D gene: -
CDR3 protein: CATSKGGYSEAFF
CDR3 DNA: TGTGCCACCAGCAAAGGCGGGTACAGTGAAGCTTTCTTT

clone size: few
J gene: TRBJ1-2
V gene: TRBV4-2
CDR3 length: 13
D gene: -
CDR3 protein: CASSQTWEDGYTF
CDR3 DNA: TGTGCCAGCAGCCAGACCTGGGAGGATGGCTACACCTTC

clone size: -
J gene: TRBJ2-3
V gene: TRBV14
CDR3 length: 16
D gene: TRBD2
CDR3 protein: CASSLATSGRSDTQYF
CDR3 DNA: TGTGCCAGCAGCCTTGCAACTAGCGGGAGGTCAGATACGCAGTATTTT

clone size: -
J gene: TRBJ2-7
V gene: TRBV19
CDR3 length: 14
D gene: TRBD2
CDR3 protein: CASSGREAIYEQYF
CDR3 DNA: TGTGCCAGTAGTGGGCGGGAGGCAATCTACGAGCAGTACTTC

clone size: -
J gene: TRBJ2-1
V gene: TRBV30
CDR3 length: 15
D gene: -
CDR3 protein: CAWSPSVGRLGEQFF
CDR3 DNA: TGTGCCTGGAGCCCGTCGGTGGGGCGATTAGGTGAGCAGTTCTTC

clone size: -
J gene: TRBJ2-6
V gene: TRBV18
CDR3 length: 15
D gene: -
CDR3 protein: CASSPIATGANVLTF
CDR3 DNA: TGTGCCAGCTCACCAATAGCTACTGGGGCCAACGTCCTGACTTTC

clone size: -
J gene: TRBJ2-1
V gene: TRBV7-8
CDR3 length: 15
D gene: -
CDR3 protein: CASTERDPSYNEQFF
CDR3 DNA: TGTGCCAGCACAGAAAGGGACCCATCCTACAATGAGCAGTTCTTC

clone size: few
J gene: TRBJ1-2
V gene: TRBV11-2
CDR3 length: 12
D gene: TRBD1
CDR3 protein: CASSLRGHGYTF
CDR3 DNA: TGTGCCAGCAGCTTAAGGGGGCATGGCTACACCTTC

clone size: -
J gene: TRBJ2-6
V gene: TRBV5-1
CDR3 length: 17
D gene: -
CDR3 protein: CASSWTTQGWGANVLTF
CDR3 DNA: TGCGCCAGCAGCTGGACCACACAGGGATGGGGGGCCAACGTCCTGACTTTC

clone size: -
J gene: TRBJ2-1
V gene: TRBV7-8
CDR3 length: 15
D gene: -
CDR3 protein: CASSLGNLNYNEQFF
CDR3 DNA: TGTGCCAGCAGCTTAGGGAATTTAAACTACAATGAGCAGTTCTTC

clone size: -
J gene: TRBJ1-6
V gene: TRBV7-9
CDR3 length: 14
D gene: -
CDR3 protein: CASSAGTVYSPLHF
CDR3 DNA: TGTGCCAGCAGCGCCGGGACGGTCTATTCACCCCTCCACTTT

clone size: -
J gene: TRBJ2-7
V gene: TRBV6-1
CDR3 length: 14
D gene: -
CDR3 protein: CASSENPALGEQYF
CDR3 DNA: TGTGCCAGCAGTGAAAACCCTGCGCTAGGCGAGCAGTACTTC

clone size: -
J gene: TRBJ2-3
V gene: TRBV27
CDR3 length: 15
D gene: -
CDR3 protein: CASRGRDRRTDTQYF
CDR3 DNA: TGTGCCAGTAGGGGGAGGGACAGGAGAACAGATACGCAGTATTTT

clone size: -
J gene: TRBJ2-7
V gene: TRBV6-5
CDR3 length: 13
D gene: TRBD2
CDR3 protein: CACSGRASYEQYF
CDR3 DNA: TGTGCCTGTAGCGGGAGGGCCTCCTACGAGCAGTACTTC

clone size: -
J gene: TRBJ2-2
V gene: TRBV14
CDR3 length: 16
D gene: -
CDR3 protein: CASSQWSRTLVGELFF
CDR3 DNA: TGTGCCAGCAGCCAGTGGAGTAGGACCTTAGTCGGGGAGCTGTTTTTT

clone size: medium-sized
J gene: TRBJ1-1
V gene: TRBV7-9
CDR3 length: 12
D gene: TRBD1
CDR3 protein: CASSRDRGRTFF
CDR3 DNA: TGTGCCAGCAGCCGGGACAGGGGGAGAACTTTCTTT

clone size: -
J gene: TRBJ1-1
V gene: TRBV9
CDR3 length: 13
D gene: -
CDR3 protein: CASSLGPATEAFF
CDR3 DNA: TGTGCCAGCAGCCTCGGGCCCGCCACTGAAGCTTTCTTT

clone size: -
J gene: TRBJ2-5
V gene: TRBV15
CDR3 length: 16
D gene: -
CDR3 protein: CATSSGIMDGQETQYF
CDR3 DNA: TGTGCCACCAGCAGCGGTATTATGGACGGCCAAGAGACCCAGTACTTC

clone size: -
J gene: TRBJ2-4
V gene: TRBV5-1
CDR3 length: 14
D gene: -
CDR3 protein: CASSLGQTANIQYF
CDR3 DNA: TGCGCCAGCAGCTTGGGACAGACAGCAAACATTCAGTACTTC

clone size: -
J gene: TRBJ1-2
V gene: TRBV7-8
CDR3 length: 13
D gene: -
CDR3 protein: CASRPRGEYGYTF
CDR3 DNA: TGTGCCAGTCGGCCGAGGGGTGAATATGGCTACACCTTC

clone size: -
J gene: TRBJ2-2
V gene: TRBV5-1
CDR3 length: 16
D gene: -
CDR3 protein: CASSLALARTTGELFF
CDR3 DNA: TGCGCCAGCAGCTTGGCCCTAGCCCGGACTACCGGGGAGCTGTTTTTT

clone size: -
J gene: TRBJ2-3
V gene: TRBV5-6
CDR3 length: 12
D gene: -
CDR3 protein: CASSGSLGTQYF
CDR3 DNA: TGTGCCAGCAGCGGGAGCCTTGGTACGCAGTATTTT

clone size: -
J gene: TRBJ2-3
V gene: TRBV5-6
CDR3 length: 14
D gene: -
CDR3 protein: CASRARTSTDTQYF
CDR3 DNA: TGTGCCAGCCGTGCTCGCACTAGCACAGATACGCAGTATTTT

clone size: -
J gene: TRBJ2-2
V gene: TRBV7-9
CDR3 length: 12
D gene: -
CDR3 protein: CASSLPAGELFF
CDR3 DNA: TGTGCCAGCAGCTTACCAGCCGGGGAGCTGTTTTTT

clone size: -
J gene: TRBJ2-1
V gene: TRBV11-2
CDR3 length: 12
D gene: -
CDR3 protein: CASREVNNEQFF
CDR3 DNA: TGTGCCAGCCGGGAAGTTAACAATGAGCAGTTCTTC

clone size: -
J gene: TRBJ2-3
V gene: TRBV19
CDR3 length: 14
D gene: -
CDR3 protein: CASSISGLTDTQYF
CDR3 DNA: TGTGCCAGTAGTATCTCAGGGCTCACAGATACGCAGTATTTT

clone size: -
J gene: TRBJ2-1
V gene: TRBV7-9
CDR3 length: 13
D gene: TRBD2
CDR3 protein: CASNLAGEDEQFF
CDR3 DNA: TGTGCCAGCAACTTAGCGGGAGAGGATGAGCAGTTCTTC

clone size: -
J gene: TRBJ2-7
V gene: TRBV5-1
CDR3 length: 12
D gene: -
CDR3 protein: CASSQTLGEQYF
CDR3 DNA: TGCGCCAGCAGCCAAACTCTGGGCGAGCAGTACTTC

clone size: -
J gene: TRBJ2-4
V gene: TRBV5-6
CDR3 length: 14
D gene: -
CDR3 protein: CASSSRLAKNIQYF
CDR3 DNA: TGTGCCAGCAGCTCTCGGTTAGCCAAAAACATTCAGTACTTC

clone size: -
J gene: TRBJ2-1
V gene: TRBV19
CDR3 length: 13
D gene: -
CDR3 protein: CASSRGSYNEQFF
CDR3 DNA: TGTGCCAGTAGTAGGGGTAGTTACAATGAGCAGTTCTTC

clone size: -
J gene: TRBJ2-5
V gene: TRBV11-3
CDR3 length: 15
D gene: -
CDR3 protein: CASSLFSGGGETQYF
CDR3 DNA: TGTGCCAGCAGCTTATTTAGCGGCGGCGGAGAGACCCAGTACTTC

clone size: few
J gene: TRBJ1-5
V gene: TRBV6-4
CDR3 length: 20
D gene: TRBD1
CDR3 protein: CASSDPLSRDRGEGNQPQHF
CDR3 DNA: TGTGCCAGCAGTGACCCGCTTTCCCGGGACAGGGGTGAGGGCAATCAGCCCCAGCATTTT

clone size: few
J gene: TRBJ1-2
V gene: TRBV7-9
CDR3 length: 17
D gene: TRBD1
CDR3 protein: CASTGLRDSLTNYGYTF
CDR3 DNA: TGTGCCAGCACCGGCTTGAGGGACAGCCTTACTAACTATGGCTACACCTTC

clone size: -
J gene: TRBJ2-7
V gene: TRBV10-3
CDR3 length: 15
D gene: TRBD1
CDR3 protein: CAISEWDRGTYEQYF
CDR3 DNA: TGTGCCATCAGTGAGTGGGACAGGGGTACCTACGAGCAGTACTTC

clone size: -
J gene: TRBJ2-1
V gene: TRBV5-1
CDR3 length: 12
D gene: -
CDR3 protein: CASTSIYNEQFF
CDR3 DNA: TGCGCCAGCACTAGCATATACAATGAGCAGTTCTTC

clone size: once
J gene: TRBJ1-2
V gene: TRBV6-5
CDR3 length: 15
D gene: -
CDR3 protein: CASSYDGRPESGYTF
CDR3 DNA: TGTGCCAGCAGTTACGACGGACGGCCCGAGAGTGGCTACACCTTC

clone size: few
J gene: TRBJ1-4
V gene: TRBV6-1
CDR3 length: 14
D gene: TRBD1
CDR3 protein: CASSVGQGREKLFF
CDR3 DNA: TGTGCCAGCAGTGTTGGACAGGGACGTGAAAAACTGTTTTTT

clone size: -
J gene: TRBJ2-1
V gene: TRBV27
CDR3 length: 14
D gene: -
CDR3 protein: CASSLSSRESEQFF
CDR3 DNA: TGTGCCAGCAGTTTATCGTCCCGGGAGTCTGAGCAGTTCTTC

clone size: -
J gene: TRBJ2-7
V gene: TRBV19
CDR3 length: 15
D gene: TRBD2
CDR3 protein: CASSTFGLAGGEQYF
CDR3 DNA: TGTGCCAGTAGCACATTCGGACTAGCGGGAGGCGAGCAGTACTTC

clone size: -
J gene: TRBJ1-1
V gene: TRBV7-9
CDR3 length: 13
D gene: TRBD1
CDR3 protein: CASSPQGGTEAFF
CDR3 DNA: TGTGCCAGCAGCCCCCAGGGGGGCACTGAAGCTTTCTTT

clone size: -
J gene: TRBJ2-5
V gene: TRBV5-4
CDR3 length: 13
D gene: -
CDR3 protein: CASSLKGVETQYF
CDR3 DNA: TGTGCCAGCAGCTTGAAGGGTGTGGAGACCCAGTACTTC

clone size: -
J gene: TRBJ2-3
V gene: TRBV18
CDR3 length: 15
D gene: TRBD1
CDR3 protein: CASSYRDRGMDTQYF
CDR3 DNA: TGTGCCAGCTCATACCGGGACAGGGGAATGGATACGCAGTATTTT